One and the same sample provided the 13 T cell receptor beta chains below, sequenced in a study of T-cell memory formation after mild COVID-19. TCRdb used MiXCR to reprocess the 5' RACE reads, holding one entry per CDR3 protein. The repertoire holds around 340,000 distinct CDR3 sequences, with around 21% as singletons. Material: PBMCs or a T cell subset sorted from them (not recorded which). These receptors originate from an adult woman who had mild COVID-19 (a few samples of this study predate the infection). Cell type and time point are not known.

This clonotype was counted a few times. The chain recombines TRBV4-1 with TRBJ1-2, with TRBD1 as a possible D gene (6 bases). This CDR3 has 16 residues. Trimming shortened V by 1 base and J by 8 bases, and 20 bases separated the two germline ends. CDR1 is MGHRA and CDR2 is YSYEKL in the germline V gene. Written as DNA, the CDR3 is TGCGCCAGCAGCCAAGGAACAGGGAGCTTTGGTATCGGCTACACCTTC. It codes for CASSQGTGSFGIGYTF.

This clonotype has just a few counts. V is TRBV12-3 or TRBV12-4 and J is TRBJ1-4; D uncertain. This CDR3 comprises 14 residues. V was shortened by 6 bases and J by 3 bases, with 11 bases between the two germline ends. CDR3 sequence: CASRKGSSNEKLFF. CDR3 DNA: TGTGCCAGCAGAAAGGGTTCGTCTAATGAAAAACTGTTTTTT.

CDR3 sequence reads: CASSSPRTRNEQFF. In nucleotides, the CDR3 is TGTGCCAGCAGTTCCCCACGTACCCGGAATGAGCAGTTCTTC. V usage is TRBV2 and J usage is TRBJ2-1, with no clear D. Germline assignment: CDR1 SNHLY and CDR2 FYNNEI. The CDR3 is 14 amino acids. The ends were cut back, 5 bases at V and 7 bases at J, with 15 bases in the middle.

This clonotype has ten or more counts. The chain is built from TRBV11-2 and TRBJ1-5, with D tentatively TRBD1 (5 bases). Deletions cut 2 bases from V and 0 bases from J, with 11 bases between. The CDR3 has 16 amino acids. Germline V gives CDR1 SGHAT, CDR2 FQNNGV. DNA for the CDR3: TGTGCCAGCAGCTTAAGTTGGCAGGGTAGCAATCAGCCCCAGCATTTT. Amino acids: CASSLSWQGSNQPQHF.

This rearrangement joins TRBV2 to TRBJ1-4; 8 positions agree with TRBD1. Trimming cost V 4 bases and J 5 bases; bases outside gene matches: 6. The CDR3 sequence is 15 residues long. Germline assignment: CDR1 SNHLY and CDR2 FYNNEI. The DNA of the CDR3 is TGTGCCAGCAGTGGACAGGGGACTCCGAATGAAAAACTGTTTTTT. Protein: CASSGQGTPNEKLFF.

This clonotype was detected only a few times. The rearrangement joins TRBV4-3 to TRBJ2-1, with 8 bases fitting TRBD2. There are 16 residues in the CDR3. Germline V gene lookup returns CDR1 LGHNA and CDR2 YSLEER. V was clipped by 4 bases and J by 8 bases; unmatched bases: 13. The CDR3 coding sequence is TGCGCCAGCAGCCGGGTAGCGGGACTACGTAGCGATGAGCAGTTCTTC. Translation gives CASSRVAGLRSDEQFF.

A few counts support this clonotype. This chain connects TRBV5-1 to TRBJ2-1; TRBD2 aligns across 13 bases. The germline gives CDR1 SGHRS, CDR2 YFSETQ. The CDR3 sequence is 19 residues long. J gave up 0 bases and V 1 base, and 7 bases lay outside the gene matches. In DNA form, the CDR3 reads TGCGCCAGCAGCTTGTATGGACTAGCGGGGGTGAGCTCCTACAATGAGCAGTTCTTC. It is translated as CASSLYGLAGVSSYNEQFF.

The J gene is TRBJ2-7, the V gene TRBV4-2; 7 bases map to TRBD2. The ends lost 3 bases at V and 1 base at J; junction bases unmatched: 6. Germline loops: CDR1 LGHNA, CDR2 YNFKEQ. There are 15 residues in the CDR3. CDR3 sequence reads: CASSHSPGLSYEQYF. DNA of the CDR3: TGTGCCAGCAGCCATTCACCGGGACTATCCTACGAGCAGTACTTC.

This clonotype was seen at least ten times. V gene TRBV7-9 combines with J gene TRBJ2-7; tentatively, D is TRBD1 or TRBD2 (7 bases each). The CDR3 is 17 amino acids. Per the germline V gene, CDR1 is SEHNR and CDR2 is FQNEAQ (reference sequence). V was clipped by 5 bases and J by 4 bases, with 24 bases between them. CDR3 nucleotides: TGTGCCAGCAGCCCAGGGGGGGCAGGGGGGCCATCATACGAGCAGTACTTC. Its translation is CASSPGGAGGPSYEQYF.

The table lists this clonotype with a few counts. V gene TRBV7-9 combines with J gene TRBJ2-5, with a tentative D call TRBD1 (6 bases). V was cut by 4 bases and J by 1 base, with 13 bases left in between. Germline V gene sequence: CDR1 SEHNR, CDR2 FQNEAQ (reference sequence). The CDR3 is made up of 15 amino acids. DNA for the CDR3: TGTGCCAGCAGCTCCTATCTGGACAGCCAAGAGACCCAGTACTTC. As protein: CASSSYLDSQETQYF.

The gene calls are TRBV6-1 and TRBJ2-7; no reliable D call. Trimming cost V 5 bases and J 5 bases, with 19 bases left between them. Germline V gene data show CDR1 as MNHNS and CDR2 as SASEGT. CDR3 length: 15 amino acids. In DNA, the CDR3 is TGTGCCAGCAGTCGAAGACACGGAGTCGGCCACGAGCAGTACTTC. Its protein is CASSRRHGVGHEQYF.

The gene calls are TRBV12-3 or TRBV12-4 and TRBJ2-3; 11 nucleotides align to TRBD2. The CDR3 spans 15 residues. J gave up 6 bases and V 6 bases, and 8 bases lay outside the gene matches. The CDR3 region has the DNA TGTGCCAGCAGAGATAGCGGGAGGGCCCGGGATACGCAGTATTTT. Protein: CASRDSGRARDTQYF.

The chain employs TRBV6-1 and TRBJ1-1; TRBD1 is a possible D gene (5 bases). Per the germline V gene, CDR1 is MNHNS and CDR2 is SASEGT. There are 14 residues in the CDR3. Trimming cost V 6 bases and J 1 base, with 12 bases left between them. CDR3 bases: TGTGCCAGCAGCGGGGGGGGACCGAACACTGAAGCTTTCTTT. Translated, it gives CASSGGGPNTEAFF.